These 19 T cell receptor beta chains share one sample of origin, sequenced in a study of Graves' ophthalmopathy and Graves' hyperthyroidism. TCR beta CDR3 regions were amplified from RNA transcripts. Second-round multiplex PCR came after first-round RT-PCR with HTBI primers. One entry per CDR3 protein results from TCRdb running MiXCR on the multiplex PCR reads. Here the sample spans about 740,000 distinct CDR3 sequences, 40% being singletons. Material for sequencing was peripheral blood. The receptor source for this set is an adult man with Graves' ophthalmopathy.

The table lists this clonotype with a count of one. The chain combines TRBV29-1 with TRBJ2-7; 7 bases fit TRBD2. This CDR3 comprises 14 residues. V was clipped by 3 bases and J by 1 base; unmatched bases: 6. CDR1 and CDR2 from the germline V gene are SQVTM and ANQGSEA. The CDR3 nucleotides are TGCAGCGTTGAGGGGACTACACCTTCCTACGAGCAGTACTTC. Translation gives CSVEGTTPSYEQYF.

The chain recombines TRBV29-1 with TRBJ2-5; 11 bases align to TRBD1. Germline V lookup: CDR1 SQVTM, CDR2 ANQGSEA. The V gene end was trimmed by 8 bases and the J gene end by 9 bases; junction bases not matched to a gene: 14. The CDR3 contains 14 residues. CDR3 coding DNA: TGCAGCCCACCGGGACAGGGGGATCCGATGGCCCAGTACTTC. Translation: CSPPGQGDPMAQYF. The entire variable domain, with the rest obtained from reference TRBV29-1 and TRBJ2-5, is as follows: SAVISQKPSRDICQRGTSLTIQCQVDSQVTMMFWYRQQPGQSLTLIATANQGSEATYESGFVIDKFPISRPNLTFSTLTVSNMSPEDSSIYLCSPPGQGDPMAQYFGPGTRLLVL.

This chain uses TRBV15 with TRBJ1-2; unclear D gene. The CDR3 consists of 15 residues. Looked up from germline, CDR1 is LNHNV and CDR2 is YYDKDF (reference sequence). Trimming took off 4 bases at V and 6 bases at J, with 18 bases between the two ends. The CDR3 protein is CATSILTSVGDGYTF. The CDR3 DNA is TGTGCCACCAGCATCCTGACTAGCGTCGGGGATGGCTACACCTTC.

The chain recombines TRBV29-1 with TRBJ2-7; 10 nucleotides agree with TRBD2. The V gene end was trimmed by 2 bases and the J gene end by 12 bases; junction bases not matched to a gene: 4. The germline CDR1 and CDR2 sequences are SQVTM and ANQGSEA. The CDR3 is made up of 11 amino acids. The CDR3 spells CSVELAGVLYF. The CDR3 coding sequence is TGCAGCGTTGAACTAGCGGGAGTACTGTACTTC.

The V gene is TRBV2, the J gene TRBJ2-5; D may be TRBD1 (6 bases). V lost 8 bases and J 7 bases, leaving 14 bases between the germline ends. The germline CDR1 and CDR2 sequences are SNHLY and FYNNEI. The CDR3 runs to 12 residues. CDR3 in amino acids: CASSPGVGTQYF. CDR3 DNA sequence: TGTGCCAGCTCCCCAGGGGTGGGGACCCAGTACTTC. Full variable domain (missing parts from reference TRBV2 and TRBJ2-5): EPEVTQTPSHQVTQMGQEVILRCVPISNHLYFYWYRQILGQKVEFLVSFYNNEISEKSEIFDDQFSVERPDGSNFTLKIRSTKLEDSAMYFCASSPGVGTQYFGPGTRLLVL.

Details on this clonotype: The junction does not match germline at one end; this may be a read error. V and J are TRBV7-9 and TRBJ2-6; a weak D match, TRBD1 (6 bases). CDR1 and CDR2 from the germline V gene are SEHNR and FQNEAQ (reference sequence). This CDR3 comprises 16 residues. The CDR3 DNA reads TGTGTCAGCAGCTTAGCAGGGGTCTCTGGGGCCAACGTCCTGACTTTC. This gives the protein CVSSLAGVSGANVLTF.

This clonotype has just a few counts. This chain connects TRBV7-2 to TRBJ2-7; 7 bases agree with TRBD2. With V trimmed by 3 bases and J by 5 bases, 10 bases remained unmatched. CDR1 SGHTA and CDR2 FQGNSA come from the germline V gene. The CDR3 sequence is 15 residues long. In nucleotides, the CDR3 is TGTGCCAGCAGCTTTACTAGCGAGCCCCCCAACGAGCAGTACTTC. Translated: CASSFTSEPPNEQYF. Looking up the rest from reference TRBV7-2 and TRBJ2-7 gives the full variable domain: GAGVSQSPSNKVTEKGKDVELRCDPISGHTALYWYRQSLGQGLEFLIYFQGNSAPDKSGLPSDRFSAERTGGSVSTLTIQRTQQEDSAVYLCASSFTSEPPNEQYFGPGTRLTVT.

For this clonotype: Since a much larger clone is just one base distant, this may be a read error. The chain combines TRBV24-1 with TRBJ1-5; D call uncertain. Germline lookup yields CDR1 KGHDR and CDR2 SFDVKD. V gave up 4 bases and J gave up 3 bases, with 6 bases separating them. There are 13 residues in the CDR3. The CDR3 bases are TGTGCCACCAGTGAACACCTCAATCAGCCCCAGCATTTT. Its translation is CATSEHLNQPQHF.

This chain links TRBV19 with TRBJ1-1, with 8 nucleotides matching TRBD1. V shed 3 bases and J 8 bases; nucleotides not matched to a gene: 11. In germline, CDR1 is LNHDA, CDR2 SQIVND (reference sequence). This CDR3 comprises 15 residues. The CDR3 is CASSIRQGTGDEAFF. The DNA for the CDR3 is TGTGCCAGTAGTATTAGACAGGGGACGGGCGACGAAGCTTTCTTT.

This clonotype has at least ten counts. CDR3 DNA sequence: TGCAGTGCTAGAGAAGGAAACTATGGCTACACCTTC. This codes for CSAREGNYGYTF. The chain carries TRBV20-1 and TRBJ1-2; unclear D gene. The V end was cut by 0 bases, the J end by 2 bases, with 4 bases between. Germline CDR1 DFQATT, CDR2 SNEGSKA (reference sequence). The CDR3 is 12 residues long.

This clonotype was seen a few times. The rearrangement joins TRBV7-9 to TRBJ1-1; D gene unclear. The V and J ends lost 6 bases and 1 base respectively, with 9 bases between them. The CDR3 totals 13 residues. CDR1 is SEHNR and CDR2 is FQNEAQ in the germline V gene (reference sequence). The CDR3 DNA reads TGTGCCAGCAGTTACTTCGAGAACACTGAAGCTTTCTTT. Its protein product is CASSYFENTEAFF.

V and J are TRBV11-2 and TRBJ2-7, with 9 bases aligning to TRBD2. V lost 5 bases and J lost 1; bases outside the gene matches: 15. The CDR3 is 18 amino acids. In germline, CDR1 is SGHAT, CDR2 FQNNGV. Here the CDR3 reads CASSQDLPLAGESYEQYF. The CDR3, as DNA: TGTGCCAGCAGCCAAGATCTCCCGTTAGCGGGGGAGTCCTACGAGCAGTACTTC.

This clonotype was detected ten times or more. The V and J genes are TRBV29-1 and TRBJ2-6; D unresolved. Germline V CDR1 and CDR2: SQVTM, ANQGSEA. CDR3 length: 11 amino acids. V dropped 7 bases and J dropped 2 bases, with 3 bases sitting between them. The chain's CDR3 is CSATGANVLTF. CDR3 DNA: TGCAGCGCTACTGGGGCCAACGTCCTGACTTTC.

Of note for this clonotype: A much larger clone lies one base from this, so it may be a read error. The chain recombines TRBV7-9 with TRBJ1-6; D unresolved. Germline-derived CDR1 and CDR2 are SEHNR and FQNEAQ (reference sequence). This CDR3 spans 13 amino acids. The chain's CDR3 is CASSLRTNSPPHF. The CDR3 DNA follows: TGTGCCAGCAGCTTACGAACGAATTCACCCCCCCACTTT.

This clonotype was found once. The CDR3, as DNA: TGCAGCGTATCCCGGGACAGTGGGGTCCTAAACACTGAAGCTTTCTTT. It is translated as CSVSRDSGVLNTEAFF. This sequence joins TRBV29-1 and TRBJ1-1; TRBD1 matches 7 bases. V lost 6 bases to trimming and J lost 2 bases; unmatched junction nucleotides: 15. Germline lookup yields CDR1 SQVTM and CDR2 ANQGSEA. CDR3 size: 16 residues.

The chain combines TRBV20-1 with TRBJ1-6; 10 bases agree with TRBD1. The ends lost 6 bases at V and 10 bases at J; junction bases unmatched: 3. The germline CDR1 and CDR2 sequences are DFQATT and SNEGSKA (reference sequence). This CDR3 contains 12 residues. The CDR3 loop is CSAEDRGSPLHF. The CDR3 DNA reads as TGCAGTGCAGAGGACAGGGGGTCACCCCTCCACTTT.

Concerning this clonotype: Since a much larger clone is just one base distant, this may be a read error. The chain uses TRBV29-1 and TRBJ1-1, with 7 positions matching TRBD1. The CDR3 extends over 13 amino acids. J lost 1 base, V lost 4 bases, and 3 bases had no gene match. Per germline, CDR1 SQVTM and CDR2 ANQGSEA. The CDR3 bases are TGCAGCGTTGGACAGGGTACGAACACTGAAGCTTTCTTT. This encodes CSVGQGTNTEAFF.

The chain joins TRBV24-1 to TRBJ1-5, with 7 bases lining up with TRBD1. V lost 6 bases to trimming and J lost 6 bases; unmatched junction nucleotides: 7. Germline CDR1 reads KGHDR; CDR2 reads SFDVKD. The CDR3 totals 14 residues. DNA of the CDR3: TGTGCCACCAGTTACAAGGACAGGACTCAGCCCCAGCATTTT. It encodes CATSYKDRTQPQHF.

By frequency in the sample, this clonotype is medium-sized. J is TRBJ2-7 and V is TRBV29-1; tentatively, D is TRBD2 (6 bases). The ends were cut back, 5 bases at V and 2 bases at J, with 19 bases in the middle. Germline CDR1 and CDR2: SQVTM and ANQGSEA. There are 15 residues in the CDR3. The DNA of the CDR3 is TGCAGCGTTAGTGGGGGGTTGACTGCCCCCTACGAGCAGTACTTC. Translating it yields CSVSGGLTAPYEQYF.